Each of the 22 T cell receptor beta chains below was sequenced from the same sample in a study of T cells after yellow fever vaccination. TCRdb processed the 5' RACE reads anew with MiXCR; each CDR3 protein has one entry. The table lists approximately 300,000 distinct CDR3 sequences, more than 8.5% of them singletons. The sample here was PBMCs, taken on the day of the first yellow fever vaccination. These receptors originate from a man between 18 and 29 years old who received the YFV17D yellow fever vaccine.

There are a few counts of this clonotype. Here the CDR3 DNA reads TGTGCCAGCAGCTTAATCTTCGGGACATTCGGCGGCGAGCAGTACGTC. Amino acid sequence: CASSLIFGTFGGEQYV. The V gene is TRBV6-2 or TRBV6-3, the J gene TRBJ2-7; D might be TRBD1 (6 bases). The V gene's germline CDR1 is MNHEY and CDR2 SVGEGT. V gave up 6 bases and J gave up 6 bases, with 24 bases separating them. The CDR3 sequence is 16 residues long.

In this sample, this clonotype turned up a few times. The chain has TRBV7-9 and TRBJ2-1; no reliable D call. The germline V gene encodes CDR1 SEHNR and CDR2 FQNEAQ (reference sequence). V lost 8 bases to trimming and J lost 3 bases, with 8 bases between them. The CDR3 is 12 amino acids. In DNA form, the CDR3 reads TGTGCCAGCGCGCACATCTACAATGAGCAGTTCTTC. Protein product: CASAHIYNEQFF.

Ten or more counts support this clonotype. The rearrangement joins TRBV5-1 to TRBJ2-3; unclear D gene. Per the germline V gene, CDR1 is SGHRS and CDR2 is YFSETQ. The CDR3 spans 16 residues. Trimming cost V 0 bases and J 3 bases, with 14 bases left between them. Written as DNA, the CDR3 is TGCGCCAGCAGCTTGGCCCCCACCCGTGGGACAGATACGCAGTATTTT. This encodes CASSLAPTRGTDTQYF.

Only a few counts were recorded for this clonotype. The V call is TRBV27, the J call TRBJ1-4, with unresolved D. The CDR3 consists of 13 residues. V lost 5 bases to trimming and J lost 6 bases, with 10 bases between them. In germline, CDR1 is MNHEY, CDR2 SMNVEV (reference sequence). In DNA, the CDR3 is TGTGCCAGCAGTAGCAGTAAGCATGAAAAACTGTTTTTT. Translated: CASSSSKHEKLFF.

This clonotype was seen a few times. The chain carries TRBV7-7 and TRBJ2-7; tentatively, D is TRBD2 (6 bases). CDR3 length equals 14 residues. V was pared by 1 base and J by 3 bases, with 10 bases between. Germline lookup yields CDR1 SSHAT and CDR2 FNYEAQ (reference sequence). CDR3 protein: CASSLGLEGYEQYF. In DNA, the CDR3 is TGTGCCAGCAGCTTAGGACTAGAAGGCTACGAGCAGTACTTC.

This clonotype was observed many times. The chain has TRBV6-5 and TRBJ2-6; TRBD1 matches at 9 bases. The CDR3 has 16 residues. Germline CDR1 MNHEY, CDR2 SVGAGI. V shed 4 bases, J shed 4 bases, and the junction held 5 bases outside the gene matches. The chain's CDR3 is CASSSGTGLGANVLTF. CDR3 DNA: TGTGCCAGCAGTTCCGGGACAGGGCTCGGGGCCAACGTCCTGACTTTC.

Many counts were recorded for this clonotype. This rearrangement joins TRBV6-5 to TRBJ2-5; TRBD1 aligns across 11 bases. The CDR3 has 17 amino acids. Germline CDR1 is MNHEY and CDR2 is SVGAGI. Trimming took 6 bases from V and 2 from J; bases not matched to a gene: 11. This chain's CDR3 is CASRPPWGQGDQETQYF. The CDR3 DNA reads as TGTGCCAGCAGACCCCCTTGGGGACAGGGGGATCAAGAGACCCAGTACTTC.

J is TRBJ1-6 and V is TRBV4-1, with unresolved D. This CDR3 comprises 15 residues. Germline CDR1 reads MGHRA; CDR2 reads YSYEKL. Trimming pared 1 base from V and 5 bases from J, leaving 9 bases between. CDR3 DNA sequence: TGCGCCAGCAGCCAAGGGGAAGATCATAATTCACCCCTCCACTTT. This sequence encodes CASSQGEDHNSPLHF.

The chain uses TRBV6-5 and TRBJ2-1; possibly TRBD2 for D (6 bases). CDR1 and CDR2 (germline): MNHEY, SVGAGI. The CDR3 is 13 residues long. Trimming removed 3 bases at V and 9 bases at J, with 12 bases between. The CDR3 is CASSYLQAGEQFF. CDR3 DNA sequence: TGTGCCAGCAGTTATCTCCAAGCGGGTGAGCAGTTCTTC.

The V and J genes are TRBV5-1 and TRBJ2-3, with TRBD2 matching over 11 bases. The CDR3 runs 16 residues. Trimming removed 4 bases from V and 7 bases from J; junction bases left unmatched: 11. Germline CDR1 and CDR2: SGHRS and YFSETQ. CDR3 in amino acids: CASSPTLAGGRNTQYF. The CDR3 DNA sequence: TGCGCCAGCAGCCCGACTCTAGCGGGGGGCAGGAATACGCAGTATTTT.

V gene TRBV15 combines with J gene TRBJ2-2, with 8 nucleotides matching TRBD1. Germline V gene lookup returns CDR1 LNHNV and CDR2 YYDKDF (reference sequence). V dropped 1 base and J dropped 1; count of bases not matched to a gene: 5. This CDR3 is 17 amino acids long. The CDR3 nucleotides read TGTGCCACCAGCAGAGGAGGACAGGGAAGGAACACCGGGGAGCTGTTTTTT. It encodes CATSRGGQGRNTGELFF. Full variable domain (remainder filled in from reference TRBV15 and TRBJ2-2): DAMVIQNPRYQVTQFGKPVTLSCSQTLNHNVMYWYQQKSSQAPKLLFHYYDKDFNNEADTPDNFQSRRPNTSFCFLDIRSPGLGDTAMYLCATSRGGQGRNTGELFFGEGSRLTVL.

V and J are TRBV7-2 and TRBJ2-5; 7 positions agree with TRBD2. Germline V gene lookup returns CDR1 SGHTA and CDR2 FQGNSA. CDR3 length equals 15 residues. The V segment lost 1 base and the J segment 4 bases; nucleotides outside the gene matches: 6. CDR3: CASSLDLGGVETQYF. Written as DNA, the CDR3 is TGTGCCAGCAGCTTAGACTTGGGGGGGGTAGAGACCCAGTACTTC.

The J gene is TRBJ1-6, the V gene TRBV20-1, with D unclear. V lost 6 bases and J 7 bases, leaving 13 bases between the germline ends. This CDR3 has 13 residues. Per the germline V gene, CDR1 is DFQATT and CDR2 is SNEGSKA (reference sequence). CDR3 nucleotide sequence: TGCAGTGCAAGGGTAGGAGGGAATTCACCCCTCCACTTT. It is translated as CSARVGGNSPLHF.

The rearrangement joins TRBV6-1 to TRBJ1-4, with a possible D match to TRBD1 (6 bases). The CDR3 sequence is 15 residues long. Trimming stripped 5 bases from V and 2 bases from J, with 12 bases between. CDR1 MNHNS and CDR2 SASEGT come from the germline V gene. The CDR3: CASSTGQRTNEKLFF. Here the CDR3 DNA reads TGTGCCAGCAGTACCGGACAGCGCACTAATGAAAAACTGTTTTTT.

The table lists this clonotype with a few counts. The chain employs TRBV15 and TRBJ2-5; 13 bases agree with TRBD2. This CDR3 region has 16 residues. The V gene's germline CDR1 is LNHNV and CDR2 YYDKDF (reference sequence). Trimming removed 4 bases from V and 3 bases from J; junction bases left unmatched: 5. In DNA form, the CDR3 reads TGTGCCACCAGCAAATACGGGACTAGCGGGGAAGAGACCCAGTACTTC. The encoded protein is CATSKYGTSGEETQYF.

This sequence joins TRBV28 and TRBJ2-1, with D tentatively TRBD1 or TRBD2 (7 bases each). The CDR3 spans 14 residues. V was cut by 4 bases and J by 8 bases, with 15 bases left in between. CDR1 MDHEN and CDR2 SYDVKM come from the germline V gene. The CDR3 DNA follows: TGTGCCAGCAGTTCCCCAGGGGGGAGGGATGAGCAGTTCTTC. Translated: CASSSPGGRDEQFF.

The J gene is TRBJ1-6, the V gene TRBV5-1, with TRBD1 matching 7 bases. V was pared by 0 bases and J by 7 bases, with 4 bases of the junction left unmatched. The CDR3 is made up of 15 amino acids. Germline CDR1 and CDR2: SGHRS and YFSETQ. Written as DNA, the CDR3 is TGCGCCAGCAGCTTGGGGGACAGTAACAATTCACCCCTCCACTTT. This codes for CASSLGDSNNSPLHF.

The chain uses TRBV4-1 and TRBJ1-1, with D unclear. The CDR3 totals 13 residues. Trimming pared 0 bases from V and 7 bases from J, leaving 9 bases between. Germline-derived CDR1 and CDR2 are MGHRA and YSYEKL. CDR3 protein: CASSQEGSNEAFF. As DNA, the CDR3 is TGCGCCAGCAGCCAAGAAGGGTCCAATGAAGCTTTCTTT.

CDR3 amino acids: CASSQDKRWGNEQFF. The DNA of the CDR3 is TGTGCCAGCAGCCAAGATAAGCGGTGGGGAAATGAGCAGTTCTTC. The chain joins TRBV14 to TRBJ2-1; tentatively, D is TRBD2 (5 bases). Germline assignment: CDR1 SGHDN and CDR2 FVKESK. Trimming stripped 0 bases from V and 7 bases from J, with 13 bases between. CDR3 length: 15 residues.

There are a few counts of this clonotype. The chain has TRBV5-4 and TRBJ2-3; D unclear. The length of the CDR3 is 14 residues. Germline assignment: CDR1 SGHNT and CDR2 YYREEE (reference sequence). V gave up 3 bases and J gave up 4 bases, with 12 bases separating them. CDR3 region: CASSSFVGSDTQYF. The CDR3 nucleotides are TGTGCCAGCAGCTCTTTCGTGGGTTCAGATACGCAGTATTTT.

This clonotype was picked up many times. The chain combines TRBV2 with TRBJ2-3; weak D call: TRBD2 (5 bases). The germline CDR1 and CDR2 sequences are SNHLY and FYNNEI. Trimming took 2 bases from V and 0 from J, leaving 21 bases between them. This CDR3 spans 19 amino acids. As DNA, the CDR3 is TGTGCCAGCAGTGAACGGGCCGGGATCTCAACCCCTAGCACAGATACGCAGTATTTT. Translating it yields CASSERAGISTPSTDTQYF.

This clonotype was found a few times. The CDR3 bases are TGTGCCAGCACCGATAACGGGGGGTACACAGATACGCAGTATTTT. Its protein is CASTDNGGYTDTQYF. J is TRBJ2-3 and V is TRBV7-2, with 7 bases that match TRBD2. The ends lost 7 bases at V and 2 bases at J; junction bases unmatched: 9. The germline V gene encodes CDR1 SGHTA and CDR2 FQGNSA. The CDR3 runs to 15 residues.